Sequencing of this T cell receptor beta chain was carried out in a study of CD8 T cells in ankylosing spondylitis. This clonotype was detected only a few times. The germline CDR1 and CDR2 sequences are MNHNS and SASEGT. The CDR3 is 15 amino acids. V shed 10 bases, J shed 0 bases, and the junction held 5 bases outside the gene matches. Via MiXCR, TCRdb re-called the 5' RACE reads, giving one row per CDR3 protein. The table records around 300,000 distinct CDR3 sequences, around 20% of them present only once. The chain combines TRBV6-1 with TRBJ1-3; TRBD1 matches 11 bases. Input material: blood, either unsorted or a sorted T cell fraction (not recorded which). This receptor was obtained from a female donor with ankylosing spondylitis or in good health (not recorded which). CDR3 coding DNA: TGTGCCAATCGGACAGGGGGCCTCTCTGGAAACACCATATATTTT. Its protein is CANRTGGLSGNTIYF.